Sequencing of this T cell receptor beta chain was carried out in a study of glioma-infiltrating T cells after dendritic cell vaccination. The wider study: Between the early 2000s and the early 2010s, patients got autologous tumor lysate-pulsed dendritic cell vaccines. Dendritic cell vaccine was injected intradermally three times, biweekly.

This table comes from immunoSEQ multiplex PCR, and its TCRdb copy is limited to in-frame clones, with some not included. The repertoire has approximately 48,000 clones, about 85% of them found once; the top ten carry roughly 11%. The germline CDR1 and CDR2 sequences are LNHDA and SQIVND (reference sequence). The CDR3 is 15 residues long. V shed 1 base and J 2 bases; nucleotides not matched to a gene: 5. Patients had residual fresh-frozen tumor tissue and more than two years of survival data. Blood PBMC samples: pre-vaccination, two weeks post third vaccination, and at tumor progression. The genes are TRBV19 and TRBJ2-7; 7 positions match TRBD2. The sequence came from a human donor with glioblastoma. The material was blood, obtained before dendritic cell vaccination. CDR3 sequence: CASSIGLAATYEQYF. The CDR3 coding sequence is TGTGCCAGTAGTATAGGGCTAGCGGCTACCTACGAGCAGTACTTC.